The 23 T cell receptor beta chains below come from one sample, sequenced in a study of cytomegalovirus exposure and HLA in healthy donors. Amplification used 60 Vbeta primers and 13 Jbeta primers. Only in-frame clones appear in the TCRdb table, and some are missing; sequencing was by immunoSEQ multiplex PCR. Of about 93,000 clones listed, roughly 80% were seen once; the top ten hold roughly 1.9%. Sequenced: PBMCs. The receptors stem from a boy between 10 and 17 years old in good health and CMV-seronegative.

A single count supports this clone. The chain uses TRBV29-1 and TRBJ2-3; D might be TRBD2 (6 bases). The ends were cut back, 6 bases at V and 0 bases at J, with 13 bases in the middle. CDR1 is SQVTM and CDR2 is ANQGSEA in the germline V gene. The CDR3 extends over 14 amino acids. CDR3 in DNA: TGCAGCGTGACGGGACTCACTAGCACAGATACGCAGTATTTT. It is translated as CSVTGLTSTDTQYF.

The chain combines TRBV9 with TRBJ2-5; TRBD1 is a possible D gene (6 bases). Germline CDR1 SGDLS, CDR2 YYNGEE. There are 14 residues in the CDR3. Trimming stripped 0 bases from V and 5 bases from J, with 11 bases between. CDR3 region: CASSVAGGAETQYF. As DNA, the CDR3 is TGTGCCAGCAGCGTAGCTGGGGGCGCGGAGACCCAGTACTTC.

The chain carries TRBV14 and TRBJ2-7, with 9 bases fitting TRBD1. V dropped 3 bases and J dropped 4; count of bases not matched to a gene: 10. Germline values: CDR1 SGHDN, CDR2 FVKESK. The CDR3 has 16 amino acids. The CDR3 nucleotides are TGTGCCAGCAGCCACCGCCCGGGACAGGGTTTATACGAGCAGTACTTC. Its protein is CASSHRPGQGLYEQYF.

This chain joins TRBV25-1 and TRBJ2-7; D ambiguous. The CDR3 loop spans 12 amino acids. The germline V and J ends were trimmed by 2 bases and 3 bases, with 5 bases remaining between them. Germline lookup yields CDR1 MGHDK and CDR2 SYGVNS. The CDR3 DNA reads as TGTGCCAGCAGTGAAGACTTCTACGAGCAGTACTTC. This sequence encodes CASSEDFYEQYF.

The gene calls are TRBV28 and TRBJ1-6; 7 bases align to TRBD1. Germline CDR1 reads MDHEN; CDR2 reads SYDVKM. With 6 bases clipped from V and 6 bases from J, the junction kept 5 bases outside the gene matches. CDR3 length: 14 residues. CDR3 DNA sequence: TGTGCCAGCAGACGACAGGGCTTTAATTCACCCCTCCACTTT. This sequence encodes CASRRQGFNSPLHF.

This chain links TRBV7-2 with TRBJ1-2; D unclear. V lost 2 bases and J lost 8, with 6 bases in between. The CDR3 contains 11 residues. The germline gives CDR1 SGHTA, CDR2 FQGNSA. CDR3 sequence (DNA): TGTGCCAGCAGCTTAAATCTGGGCTACACCTTC. The encoded protein is CASSLNLGYTF.

This rearrangement joins TRBV11-2 to TRBJ2-1; tentatively, D is TRBD2 (5 bases). V was cut by 1 base and J by 2 bases, with 6 bases left in between. The CDR3 runs to 14 residues. From germline, CDR1 is SGHAT and CDR2 FQNNGV. This CDR3 is CASSLVGAYNEQFF. The CDR3, as DNA: TGTGCCAGCAGCTTAGTGGGAGCCTACAATGAGCAGTTCTTC. The full variable domain, in which reference TRBV11-2 and TRBJ2-1 provide the parts outside the CDR3, is EAGVAQSPRYKIIEKRQSVAFWCNPISGHATLYWYQQILGQGPKLLIQFQNNGVVDDSQLPKDRFSAERLKGVDSTLKIQPAKLEDSAVYLCASSLVGAYNEQFFGPGTRLTVL.

The chain combines TRBV5-4 with TRBJ2-7; a possible D gene is TRBD2 (7 bases). From germline, CDR1 is SGHNT and CDR2 YYREEE (reference sequence). The CDR3 contains 16 residues. Trimming removed 2 bases at V and 2 bases at J, with 17 bases between. DNA of the CDR3: TGTGCCAGCAGCTTAGGGGGGCGGGGACTAACCTACGAGCAGTACTTC. Protein: CASSLGGRGLTYEQYF.

The CDR3 sequence is CAWRSGNQPQHF. The CDR3, as DNA: TGTGCCTGGAGAAGCGGGAATCAGCCCCAGCATTTT. This chain links TRBV30 with TRBJ1-5; no clear D. This CDR3 comprises 12 residues. The germline gives CDR1 GTSNPN, CDR2 SVGIG (reference sequence). Trimming took 3 bases from V and 4 from J, leaving 7 bases between them.

V is TRBV30 and J is TRBJ2-7, with 10 bases fitting TRBD1. Germline V lookup: CDR1 GTSNPN, CDR2 SVGIG (reference sequence). The length of the CDR3 is 13 residues. With V trimmed by 2 bases and J by 6 bases, 4 bases remained unmatched. The CDR3 coding sequence is TGTGCCTGGAGTAGGGACAGGGGAACCGAGCAGTACTTC. It translates to CAWSRDRGTEQYF.

Only a few counts were recorded for this clone. The chain uses TRBV4-3 and TRBJ1-6; D uncertain. CDR1 and CDR2 from the germline V gene are LGHNA and YSLEER. V was cut by 8 bases and J by 7 bases, with 9 bases left in between. The CDR3 runs 12 residues. The CDR3 is CASFTENSPLHF. CDR3 nucleotide sequence: TGCGCCAGCTTCACGGAGAATTCACCCCTCCACTTT.

This sequence joins TRBV10-3 and TRBJ1-1; D unresolved. This CDR3 region has 14 residues. The germline V and J ends were trimmed by 2 bases and 1 base, with 8 bases remaining between them. From germline, CDR1 is ENHRY and CDR2 SYGVKD. The CDR3 here is CAISEKERNTEAFF. The CDR3 region has the DNA TGTGCCATCAGTGAGAAGGAGCGGAACACTGAAGCTTTCTTT.

The genes are TRBV27 and TRBJ2-7; no clear D. The germline CDR1 and CDR2 sequences are MNHEY and SMNVEV (reference sequence). Trimming cost V 2 bases and J 3 bases, with 8 bases left between them. This CDR3 is built from 13 residues. The CDR3 sequence is CASSLTAFYEQYF. CDR3 bases: TGTGCCAGCAGTTTAACAGCCTTCTACGAGCAGTACTTC.

The chain combines TRBV9 with TRBJ2-7; D may be TRBD2 (6 bases). Trimming left V 0 bases short and J 6 bases short, with 13 bases between. CDR1 and CDR2 from the germline V gene are SGDLS and YYNGEE. The length of the CDR3 is 14 residues. The CDR3 region has the DNA TGTGCCAGCAGCGTAGGGGGGGACGTCTTCGAGCAGTACTTC. It translates to CASSVGGDVFEQYF.

The chain uses TRBV28 and TRBJ1-6; TRBD1 is a possible D gene (6 bases). CDR1 and CDR2 from the germline V gene are MDHEN and SYDVKM. Between the trimmed V and J ends, which lost 1 base and 6 bases, there was a span of 10 bases. The CDR3 length is 15 residues. The CDR3 nucleotides read TGTGCCAGCAGTTTATCGCAGGGGCTTAATTCACCCCTCCACTTT. Its protein product is CASSLSQGLNSPLHF.

The chain joins TRBV2 to TRBJ1-5; D perhaps matches TRBD1 (6 bases). Per germline, CDR1 SNHLY and CDR2 FYNNEI. The V and J ends lost 7 bases and 6 bases respectively, with 19 bases between them. The CDR3 sequence is 15 residues long. CDR3 in DNA: TGTGCCAGCAACTCCGGGACAAGGTCTGGTCAGCCCCAGCATTTT. This codes for CASNSGTRSGQPQHF. Full variable domain (outside the CDR3, taken from reference TRBV2 and TRBJ1-5): EPEVTQTPSHQVTQMGQEVILRCVPISNHLYFYWYRQILGQKVEFLVSFYNNEISEKSEIFDDQFSVERPDGSNFTLKIRSTKLEDSAMYFCASNSGTRSGQPQHFGDGTRLSIL.

The V and J genes are TRBV30 and TRBJ1-1; D remains ambiguous. Germline V gene lookup returns CDR1 GTSNPN and CDR2 SVGIG (reference sequence). The CDR3 has 13 amino acids. V was cut by 0 bases and J by 5 bases, with 10 bases left in between. CDR3 coding DNA: TGTGCCTGGAGTGTAGGATCCGGGACTGAAGCTTTCTTT. Translated: CAWSVGSGTEAFF. The whole variable domain, filled in from reference TRBV30 and TRBJ1-1, reads SQTIHQWPATLVQPVGSPLSLECTVEGTSNPNLYWYRQAAGRGLQLLFYSVGIGQISSEVPQNLSASRPQDRQFILSSKKLLLSDSGFYLCAWSVGSGTEAFFGQGTRLTVV.

V usage is TRBV6-1 and J usage is TRBJ2-7, with D maybe TRBD1 (5 bases). CDR1 and CDR2 (germline): MNHNS, SASEGT. The V and J ends lost 1 base and 2 bases respectively, with 12 bases between them. The CDR3 runs 15 residues. The CDR3 nucleotides are TGTGCCAGCAGTGAAGGGGCAGGGCGAGCCTACGAGCAGTACTTC. Amino acid sequence: CASSEGAGRAYEQYF.

This clone occurred once. CDR3 in amino acids: CASSYPGQIWNEQYF. Written as DNA, the CDR3 is TGTGCCAGCAGTTACCCCGGACAGATATGGAACGAGCAGTACTTC. The chain links TRBV6-5 to TRBJ2-7; D might be TRBD1 (6 bases). The V gene's germline CDR1 is MNHEY and CDR2 SVGAGI. This CDR3 is 15 amino acids long. Trimming took off 2 bases at V and 5 bases at J, with 16 bases between the two ends.

This clone was recorded a few times. The gene calls are TRBV20-1 and TRBJ2-5, with D unclear. The CDR3 loop spans 11 amino acids. Trimming pared 6 bases from V and 4 bases from J, leaving 9 bases between. CDR1 and CDR2 (germline): DFQATT, SNEGSKA (reference sequence). The CDR3 nucleotides are TGCAGTGCCAGTATAGCAGAGACCCAGTACTTC. Translation gives CSASIAETQYF.

The chain uses TRBV12-5 and TRBJ2-3; D is ambiguous. Germline values: CDR1 LGHNT, CDR2 FRNRAP. V lost 6 bases, J lost 6 bases, and 13 bases lay in between. This CDR3 has 13 amino acids. DNA of the CDR3: TGTGCTAGTGGCTTAACAGCCGAGGATACGCAGTATTTT. The encoded protein is CASGLTAEDTQYF.

The chain recombines TRBV10-3 with TRBJ2-3; the D is unclear. This CDR3 has 15 residues. The V end was cut by 2 bases, the J end by 0 bases, with 9 bases between. Germline lookup yields CDR1 ENHRY and CDR2 SYGVKD. CDR3 coding DNA: TGTGCCATCAGTGAGAAACCGACAAGCACAGATACGCAGTATTTT. It specifies CAISEKPTSTDTQYF.

The chain links TRBV7-9 to TRBJ2-7; D might be TRBD1 (6 bases). Germline V gene sequence: CDR1 SEHNR, CDR2 FQNEAQ (reference sequence). This CDR3 has 14 residues. V was shortened by 5 bases and J by 2 bases, with 13 bases between the two germline ends. In nucleotides, the CDR3 is TGTGCCAGCAGCGGAGACAGGAACACCTACGAGCAGTACTTC. This sequence encodes CASSGDRNTYEQYF.